This TCR beta chain was found in a study of beta chain features in type 1 diabetes. Study context: Examined across all samples were over 85 million sorted cells.

In all sorted populations, purity surpassed 95%. Concerning this clone: What it recognizes is unknown.

Sequenced material consisted of expressed TCRB transcripts (all of the isolated RNA was reverse transcribed). Clones were read by immunoSEQ multiplex PCR, and TCRdb kept only the in-frame ones, dropping some. The sample records about 130,000 clones, around 9% being singletons. Study-wide points: Moderate but significant shortening of TCRB CDR3s was recorded in all four CD4+ subsets from Type 1 diabetes patients. Patients with type 1 diabetes showed fewer VDJ junction insertions and more deletions. PCR, the amplification step, might favor shorter templates, equally in patients and controls.

In germline, CDR1 is MNHEY, CDR2 SVGAGI. The CDR3 runs 13 residues. Trimming removed 7 bases at V and 3 bases at J, with 12 bases between. The sample comprised central memory CD4+ T cells from blood. The sequence came from a man younger than 40 with type 1 diabetes. This sequence joins TRBV6-5 and TRBJ1-1; perhaps TRBD1 as D (6 bases). CDR3 sequence reads: CASTKTGDTEAFF. The CDR3 DNA sequence: TGTGCCAGCACAAAGACAGGAGACACTGAAGCTTTCTTT.